The present entry profiles one TCR beta chain with its context. This entry is derived from a study of control samples from healthy donors and cancer patients. Profiled with immunoSEQ multiplex PCR; TCRdb holds only in-frame clones, not every one. The sample yields 88,000 or so clones, over 90% seen once. The sample was blood. This clonotype was obtained from a woman aged 18-29 years in good health.

Here the CDR3 reads CASSQYFTGELFF. DNA of the CDR3: TGTGCCAGCAGCCAATATTTCACCGGGGAGCTGTTTTTT. The V and J genes are TRBV14 and TRBJ2-2; D call uncertain. V lost 2 bases, J lost 4 bases, and 5 bases lay in between. Germline V gives CDR1 SGHDN, CDR2 FVKESK. The CDR3 has 13 amino acids.